This is a list of T cell receptor beta chains from one sample in a study of PD-1 blockade in classical Hodgkin lymphoma. Measured with immunoSEQ multiplex PCR; TCRdb has only the in-frame clones, and not every one. This sample carries 100,000 to 120,000 clones, 89% of them seen once, and the ten largest clones take around 19%. The starting material was peripheral blood mononuclear cells (PBMCs), obtained before the fourth cycle of nivolumab. The source is a human donor with classical Hodgkin lymphoma. Both conserved end residues are part of each CDR3. Fields, in order: J gene, V gene, clone size, D gene, CDR3 DNA, CDR3 protein. D genes are given only for firm matches. Some rows have no size entry. The others give once, few or many, or a class for an expanded clone.

j_call: TRBJ2-7; v_call: TRBV6-1; clone_size: .; d_call: .; cdr3_nt: TGTGCCAGCAGTTCACAGGAAGGAGCTGACGAGCAGTACTTC; cdr3_aa: CASSSQEGADEQYF
j_call: TRBJ2-3; v_call: TRBV30; clone_size: .; d_call: .; cdr3_nt: TGTGCCTGGAGTCCAGGAGCGGATACGCAGTATTTT; cdr3_aa: CAWSPGADTQYF
j_call: TRBJ2-6; v_call: TRBV4-2; clone_size: .; d_call: .; cdr3_nt: TGTGCCAGCAGCCTCGGGGCGTCCTCCGGGGCCAACGTCCTGACTTTC; cdr3_aa: CASSLGASSGANVLTF
j_call: TRBJ1-1; v_call: TRBV7-9; clone_size: .; d_call: .; cdr3_nt: TGTGCCAGCAGCTTTGGGCGGAGCACTGAAGCTTTCTTT; cdr3_aa: CASSFGRSTEAFF
j_call: TRBJ1-1; v_call: TRBV6-5; clone_size: .; d_call: TRBD1; cdr3_nt: TGTGCCAGCAGTTACGCGGACAGGGACACTGAAGCTTTCTTT; cdr3_aa: CASSYADRDTEAFF
j_call: TRBJ2-3; v_call: TRBV7-9; clone_size: .; d_call: TRBD2; cdr3_nt: TGTGCCAGCAGACAAATAGCGGGAGGACCCACAGATACGCAGTATTTT; cdr3_aa: CASRQIAGGPTDTQYF
j_call: TRBJ1-2; v_call: TRBV30; clone_size: .; d_call: .; cdr3_nt: TGTGCCTGGAGCCCCGGGACGGCCTATGGCTACACCTTC; cdr3_aa: CAWSPGTAYGYTF
j_call: TRBJ1-2; v_call: TRBV18; clone_size: .; d_call: .; cdr3_nt: TGTGCCAGCTCACCAAGGGGGGGAAACTATGGCTACACCTTC; cdr3_aa: CASSPRGGNYGYTF
j_call: TRBJ1-1; v_call: TRBV19; clone_size: once; d_call: .; cdr3_nt: TGTGCCAGTAGTTCTCCGCGGGGACGGGTCGGTATAGACACTGAAGCTTTCTTT; cdr3_aa: CASSSPRGRVGIDTEAFF
j_call: TRBJ2-7; v_call: TRBV27; clone_size: once; d_call: .; cdr3_nt: TGTGCCAGCAGTTTAGAGGGGTACGAGCAGTACTTC; cdr3_aa: CASSLEGYEQYF
j_call: TRBJ1-1; v_call: TRBV5-4; clone_size: once; d_call: .; cdr3_nt: TGTGCCAGCAGCGAGATACAGGATGAAGCTTTCTTT; cdr3_aa: CASSEIQDEAFF
j_call: TRBJ2-7; v_call: TRBV4-3; clone_size: .; d_call: .; cdr3_nt: TGCGCCAGCAGCCCAGGAGGGGGCGCGGCGGACGAGCAGTACTTC; cdr3_aa: CASSPGGGAADEQYF
j_call: TRBJ2-7; v_call: TRBV7-9; clone_size: .; d_call: .; cdr3_nt: TGTGCCAGCAACCTAGACTACGAGCAGTACTTC; cdr3_aa: CASNLDYEQYF
j_call: TRBJ1-1; v_call: TRBV7-6; clone_size: few; d_call: TRBD1; cdr3_nt: TGTGCCAGCAGCAGCCGGGACAGGAACACTGAAGCTTTCTTT; cdr3_aa: CASSSRDRNTEAFF
j_call: TRBJ1-1; v_call: TRBV10-2; clone_size: .; d_call: .; cdr3_nt: TGCGCCAGCAGGGACAGAGGAGAGACTGAAGCTTTCTTT; cdr3_aa: CASRDRGETEAFF
j_call: TRBJ2-1; v_call: TRBV18; clone_size: once; d_call: .; cdr3_nt: TGTGCCAGCTCACCCCGGGGGAGAAATGAGCAGTTCTTC; cdr3_aa: CASSPRGRNEQFF
j_call: TRBJ1-1; v_call: TRBV5-8; clone_size: .; d_call: TRBD1; cdr3_nt: TGTGCCAGCAGCCCGGTGGACAGGCGGAACACTGAAGCTTTCTTT; cdr3_aa: CASSPVDRRNTEAFF
j_call: TRBJ1-2; v_call: TRBV6-6; clone_size: .; d_call: TRBD1; cdr3_nt: TGTGCCAGCAGACCACAGGGGGAGTATGGCTACACCTTC; cdr3_aa: CASRPQGEYGYTF
j_call: TRBJ2-2; v_call: TRBV2; clone_size: .; d_call: TRBD2; cdr3_nt: TGTGCCAGCCATAGCGGGGTGAACACCGGGGAGCTGTTTTTT; cdr3_aa: CASHSGVNTGELFF
j_call: TRBJ2-7; v_call: TRBV11-2; clone_size: .; d_call: .; cdr3_nt: TGTGCCAGCAGGAAACGACTAGACCTCTCCTACGAGCAGTACTTC; cdr3_aa: CASRKRLDLSYEQYF
j_call: TRBJ1-1; v_call: TRBV7-9; clone_size: .; d_call: .; cdr3_nt: TGTGCCAGCAGCTACCCGAGTACCCTGGGGACTGAAGCTTTCTTT; cdr3_aa: CASSYPSTLGTEAFF
j_call: TRBJ1-1; v_call: TRBV7-9; clone_size: .; d_call: TRBD1; cdr3_nt: TGTGCCAGCAGCCCCGACAGGGGGTGGCGGGACACTGAAGCTTTCTTT; cdr3_aa: CASSPDRGWRDTEAFF
j_call: TRBJ2-2; v_call: TRBV10-2; clone_size: .; d_call: TRBD2; cdr3_nt: TGCGCCAGCAGACTTAGCGGGAGGGCGCGCACCGGGGAGCTGTTTTTT; cdr3_aa: CASRLSGRARTGELFF
j_call: TRBJ1-5; v_call: TRBV28; clone_size: .; d_call: TRBD1; cdr3_nt: TGTGCCAGCAGTGTAAGGGACAGGGGGCGAGAATATCAGCCCCAGCATTTT; cdr3_aa: CASSVRDRGREYQPQHF
j_call: TRBJ2-7; v_call: TRBV18; clone_size: .; d_call: .; cdr3_nt: TGTGCCAGCTCACCACTCTTATCGGGGGACGAGCAGTACTTC; cdr3_aa: CASSPLLSGDEQYF
j_call: TRBJ2-5; v_call: TRBV6-1; clone_size: .; d_call: TRBD2; cdr3_nt: TGTGCCAGCAGTGAATTGGGGGGAGGGAGGGAGACCCAGTACTTC; cdr3_aa: CASSELGGGRETQYF
j_call: TRBJ2-3; v_call: TRBV25-1; clone_size: .; d_call: .; cdr3_nt: TGTGCCAGCTTCGGGACAGTTGGCGGGAGAGTCACAGATACGCAGTATTTT; cdr3_aa: CASFGTVGGRVTDTQYF
j_call: TRBJ1-5; v_call: TRBV2; clone_size: .; d_call: TRBD1; cdr3_nt: TGTGCCAGCAAAGTGACAGGGCTTCGGAATCAGCCCCAGCATTTT; cdr3_aa: CASKVTGLRNQPQHF
j_call: TRBJ2-1; v_call: TRBV28; clone_size: few; d_call: .; cdr3_nt: TGTGCCAGCGGGACATACATATCCCGCTCCTACAATGAGCAGTTCTTC; cdr3_aa: CASGTYISRSYNEQFF
j_call: TRBJ1-2; v_call: TRBV28; clone_size: .; d_call: .; cdr3_nt: TGTGCCAGCCCCGGACCAGGGGCAGACTATGGCTACACCTTC; cdr3_aa: CASPGPGADYGYTF
j_call: TRBJ2-1; v_call: TRBV18; clone_size: .; d_call: TRBD1; cdr3_nt: TGTGCCAGCTCACCAAGGACAGGGGCCTCCTACAATGAGCAGTTCTTC; cdr3_aa: CASSPRTGASYNEQFF
j_call: TRBJ1-4; v_call: TRBV19; clone_size: .; d_call: .; cdr3_nt: TGTGCCAGTAGTAGGGGGGACGGTAATGAAAAACTGTTTTTT; cdr3_aa: CASSRGDGNEKLFF
j_call: TRBJ2-7; v_call: TRBV11-1; clone_size: once; d_call: .; cdr3_nt: TGTGCCAGCAGCTCGGGACCTCTTAAGGAGCAGTACTTC; cdr3_aa: CASSSGPLKEQYF
j_call: TRBJ2-4; v_call: TRBV7-9; clone_size: .; d_call: TRBD2; cdr3_nt: TGTGCCAGCAGCTTCGTGACTAGCGGGAGATTGCGGGCCAAAAACATTCAGTACTTC; cdr3_aa: CASSFVTSGRLRAKNIQYF
j_call: TRBJ1-1; v_call: TRBV27; clone_size: .; d_call: .; cdr3_nt: TGTGCCAGCAGTTCCCCAGGAGTCGGGGACACTGAAGCTTTCTTT; cdr3_aa: CASSSPGVGDTEAFF
j_call: TRBJ2-1; v_call: TRBV4-1; clone_size: .; d_call: TRBD1; cdr3_nt: TGCGCCAGCAGCCAAGTTAGGGGACAGGGGTCCTACAATGAGCAGTTCTTC; cdr3_aa: CASSQVRGQGSYNEQFF
j_call: TRBJ1-3; v_call: TRBV27; clone_size: .; d_call: .; cdr3_nt: TGTGCCAGCAGTTTATCAACAAACTCTGGAAACACCATATATTTT; cdr3_aa: CASSLSTNSGNTIYF
j_call: TRBJ2-7; v_call: TRBV21-1; clone_size: .; d_call: .; cdr3_nt: TGTGCCAGCAGCGCGTACCGGGAAACCTACGAGCAGTACTTC; cdr3_aa: CASSAYRETYEQYF
j_call: TRBJ1-1; v_call: TRBV10-1; clone_size: once; d_call: .; cdr3_nt: TGCGCCAGCAGTATGGACAGCTTGAACACTGAAGCTTTCTTT; cdr3_aa: CASSMDSLNTEAFF
j_call: TRBJ1-2; v_call: TRBV7-6; clone_size: .; d_call: TRBD1; cdr3_nt: TGTGCCAGCAGCTTAGTAGTCGGGACAGGGGCGGAAGGCTACACCTTC; cdr3_aa: CASSLVVGTGAEGYTF
j_call: TRBJ2-3; v_call: TRBV6-5; clone_size: .; d_call: TRBD1; cdr3_nt: TGTGCCAGCAGTTACTCGTGGACAGGAAACACAGATACGCAGTATTTT; cdr3_aa: CASSYSWTGNTDTQYF
j_call: TRBJ1-1; v_call: TRBV27; clone_size: .; d_call: .; cdr3_nt: TGTGCCAGCAGTCTTACTGCGGGAAGGAACACTGAAGCTTTCTTT; cdr3_aa: CASSLTAGRNTEAFF
j_call: TRBJ1-2; v_call: TRBV18; clone_size: once; d_call: .; cdr3_nt: TGTGCCAGCTCACCAAAAGCAGGGGACTATGGCTACACCTTC; cdr3_aa: CASSPKAGDYGYTF
j_call: TRBJ1-2; v_call: TRBV28; clone_size: .; d_call: .; cdr3_nt: TGTGCCAGCAGTTTATTGGGGGGGGGCCTCTATGGCTACACCTTC; cdr3_aa: CASSLLGGGLYGYTF
j_call: TRBJ1-3; v_call: TRBV2; clone_size: .; d_call: .; cdr3_nt: TGTGCCAGCAGCAGTGACCACAGCTCTGGAAACACCATATATTTT; cdr3_aa: CASSSDHSSGNTIYF
j_call: TRBJ2-7; v_call: TRBV2; clone_size: .; d_call: TRBD2; cdr3_nt: TGTGCCAGCAACTTAGCGGGCGCCTCCTACGAGCAGTACTTC; cdr3_aa: CASNLAGASYEQYF
j_call: TRBJ2-1; v_call: TRBV10-3; clone_size: .; d_call: TRBD2; cdr3_nt: TGTGCCATCAGTGAAGGGACTAGCGGGAGAGGCAATGAGCAGTTCTTC; cdr3_aa: CAISEGTSGRGNEQFF
j_call: TRBJ1-4; v_call: TRBV29-1; clone_size: .; d_call: .; cdr3_nt: TGCAGCGTCCGCGAACAAAATGAAAAACTGTTTTTT; cdr3_aa: CSVREQNEKLFF
j_call: TRBJ1-2; v_call: TRBV28; clone_size: .; d_call: .; cdr3_nt: TGTGCCAGCAGTTTTCAGCAGGGTAGTGGCTACACCTTC; cdr3_aa: CASSFQQGSGYTF
j_call: TRBJ1-3; v_call: TRBV5-1; clone_size: .; d_call: .; cdr3_nt: TGCGCCAGCAGCCCGGGGGAGGTCTCTGGAAACACCATATATTTT; cdr3_aa: CASSPGEVSGNTIYF
j_call: TRBJ1-5; v_call: TRBV18; clone_size: .; d_call: .; cdr3_nt: TGTGCCAGCTCACCAGACACCAATCAGCCCCAGCATTTT; cdr3_aa: CASSPDTNQPQHF
j_call: TRBJ1-1; v_call: TRBV4-1; clone_size: .; d_call: .; cdr3_nt: TGCGCCAGCAGCCACTCCCCGCCCCGGACGGTTGAAGCTTTCTTT; cdr3_aa: CASSHSPPRTVEAFF
j_call: TRBJ1-1; v_call: TRBV2; clone_size: .; d_call: .; cdr3_nt: TGTGCCAGCAGTGAGTACGCTGAAGCTTTCTTT; cdr3_aa: CASSEYAEAFF
j_call: TRBJ2-1; v_call: TRBV4-2; clone_size: .; d_call: .; cdr3_nt: TGTGCCAGCAGCCAAACGACAGATACCCTCGATGAGCAGTTCTTC; cdr3_aa: CASSQTTDTLDEQFF
j_call: TRBJ2-3; v_call: TRBV6-5; clone_size: few; d_call: .; cdr3_nt: TGTGCCAGCAGTTACTCTCGGTGGTCTGGCACAGATACGCAGTATTTT; cdr3_aa: CASSYSRWSGTDTQYF
j_call: TRBJ2-7; v_call: TRBV27; clone_size: .; d_call: TRBD2; cdr3_nt: TGTGCCAGCAGAAGCGGGAGACTCTCCTACGAGCAGTACTTC; cdr3_aa: CASRSGRLSYEQYF
j_call: TRBJ1-1; v_call: TRBV10-3; clone_size: .; d_call: .; cdr3_nt: TGTGCCATCAGGGCCGCGGATACTGAAGCTTTCTTT; cdr3_aa: CAIRAADTEAFF
j_call: TRBJ2-1; v_call: TRBV5-5; clone_size: .; d_call: .; cdr3_nt: TGTGCCAGCAGTGTCTTTAGAGATGAGCAGTTCTTC; cdr3_aa: CASSVFRDEQFF
j_call: TRBJ1-2; v_call: TRBV4-1; clone_size: .; d_call: .; cdr3_nt: TGCGCCAGCAGCCAGAAGATCGGGGGAGACTATGGCTACACCTTC; cdr3_aa: CASSQKIGGDYGYTF